The source of this T cell receptor (beta chain) is a study of blood T cell repertoires in COVID-19. Background on the study: Donors in the United States, Italy and Spain gave samples during acute or convalescent COVID-19. PBMCs, B-cell-depleted T cells, or T cells provided the cDNA or gDNA that made up the material.

Here immunoSEQ multiplex PCR was the method, and the copy in TCRdb shows in-frame clones only, minus some. The sample yields roughly 220,000 clones, approximately 84% seen once. CDR1 SGHTA and CDR2 FQGNSA come from the germline V gene. Trimming shortened V by 5 bases and J by 4 bases, and 15 bases separated the two germline ends. The CDR3 has 15 residues. Worth noting for this clone: Within the sample, other DNA sequences also encode this same CDR3.

Input material: peripheral blood. The source of this sequence is a woman aged 60 to 75 with acute or convalescent COVID-19. This rearrangement joins TRBV7-2 to TRBJ1-5, with a weak D call TRBD1 (5 bases). Here the CDR3 DNA reads TGTGCCAGCAGCCCAAGGACGGGGGGTAATCAGCCCCAGCATTTT. This sequence encodes CASSPRTGGNQPQHF.